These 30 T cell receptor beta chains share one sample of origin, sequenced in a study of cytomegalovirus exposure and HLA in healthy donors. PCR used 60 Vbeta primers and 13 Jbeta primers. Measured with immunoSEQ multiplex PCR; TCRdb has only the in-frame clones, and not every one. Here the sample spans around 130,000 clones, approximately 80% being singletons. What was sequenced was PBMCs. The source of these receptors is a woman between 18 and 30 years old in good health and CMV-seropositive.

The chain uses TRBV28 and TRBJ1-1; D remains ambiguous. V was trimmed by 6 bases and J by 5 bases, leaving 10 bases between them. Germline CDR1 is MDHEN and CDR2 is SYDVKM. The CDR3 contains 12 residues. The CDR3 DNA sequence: TGTGCCAGCAGCCGGCGGTGGACTGAAGCTTTCTTT. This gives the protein CASSRRWTEAFF.

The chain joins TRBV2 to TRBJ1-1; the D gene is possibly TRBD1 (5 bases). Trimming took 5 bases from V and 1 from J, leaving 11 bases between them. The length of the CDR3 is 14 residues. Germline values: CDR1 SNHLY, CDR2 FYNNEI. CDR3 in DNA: TGTGCCAGCAGTCGGCAGGGAGGGAACACTGAAGCTTTCTTT. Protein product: CASSRQGGNTEAFF.

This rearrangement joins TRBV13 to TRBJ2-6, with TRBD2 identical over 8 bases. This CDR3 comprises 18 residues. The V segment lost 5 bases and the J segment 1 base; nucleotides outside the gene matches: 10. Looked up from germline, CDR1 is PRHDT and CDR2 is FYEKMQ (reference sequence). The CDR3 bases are TGTGCCAGCAGCCCTTCACTAGCGGTGGGATCTGGGGCCAACGTCCTGACTTTC. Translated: CASSPSLAVGSGANVLTF.

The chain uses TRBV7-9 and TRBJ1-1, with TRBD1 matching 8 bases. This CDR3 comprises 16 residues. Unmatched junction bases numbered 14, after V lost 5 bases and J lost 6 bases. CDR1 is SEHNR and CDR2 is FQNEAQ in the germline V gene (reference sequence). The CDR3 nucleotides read TGTGCCAGCAGCACTTCCCCCGGACAGGGCAATTCTGAAGCTTTCTTT. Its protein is CASSTSPGQGNSEAFF.

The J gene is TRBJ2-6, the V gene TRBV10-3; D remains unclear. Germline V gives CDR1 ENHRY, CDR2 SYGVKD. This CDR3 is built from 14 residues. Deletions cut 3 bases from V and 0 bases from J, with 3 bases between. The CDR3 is CAISDSSGANVLTF. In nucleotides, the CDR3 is TGTGCCATCAGTGACAGCTCTGGGGCCAACGTCCTGACTTTC.

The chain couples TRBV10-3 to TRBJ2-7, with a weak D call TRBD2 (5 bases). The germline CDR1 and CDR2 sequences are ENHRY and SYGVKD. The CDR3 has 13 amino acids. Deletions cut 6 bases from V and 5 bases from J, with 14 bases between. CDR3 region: CAIRDGGRHEQYF. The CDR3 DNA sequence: TGTGCCATCAGGGACGGAGGTCGCCACGAGCAGTACTTC.

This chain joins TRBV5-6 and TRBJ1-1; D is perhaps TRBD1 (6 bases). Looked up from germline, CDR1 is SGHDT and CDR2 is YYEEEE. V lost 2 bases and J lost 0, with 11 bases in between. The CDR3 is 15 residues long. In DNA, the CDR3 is TGTGCCAGCAGCTTACAGGGCTTTATGAACACTGAAGCTTTCTTT. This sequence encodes CASSLQGFMNTEAFF.

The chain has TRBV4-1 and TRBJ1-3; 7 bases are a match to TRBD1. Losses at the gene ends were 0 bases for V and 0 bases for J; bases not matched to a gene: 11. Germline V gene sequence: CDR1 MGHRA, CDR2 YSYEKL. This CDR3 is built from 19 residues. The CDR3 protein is CASSQDYETGLFSGNTIYF. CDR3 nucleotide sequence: TGCGCCAGCAGCCAAGATTACGAGACAGGGCTTTTCTCTGGAAACACCATATATTTT.

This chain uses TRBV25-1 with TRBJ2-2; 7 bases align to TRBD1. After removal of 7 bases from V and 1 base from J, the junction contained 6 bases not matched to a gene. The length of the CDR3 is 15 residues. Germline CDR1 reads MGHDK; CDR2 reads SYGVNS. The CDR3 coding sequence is TGTGCCAGCAATTTCGGGACAGAGAACACCGGGGAGCTGTTTTTT. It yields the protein CASNFGTENTGELFF.

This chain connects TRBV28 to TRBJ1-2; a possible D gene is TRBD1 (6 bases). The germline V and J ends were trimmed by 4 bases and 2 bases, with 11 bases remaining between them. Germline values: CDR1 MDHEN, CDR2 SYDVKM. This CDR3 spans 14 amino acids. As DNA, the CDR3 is TGTGCCAGCAGTTCACAGACAGGCAACTATGGCTACACCTTC. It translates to CASSSQTGNYGYTF.

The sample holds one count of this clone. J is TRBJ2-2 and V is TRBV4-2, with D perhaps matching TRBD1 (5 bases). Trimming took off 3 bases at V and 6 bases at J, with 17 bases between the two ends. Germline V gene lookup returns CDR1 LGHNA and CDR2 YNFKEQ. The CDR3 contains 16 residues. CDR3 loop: CASSHLGRVRPGELFF. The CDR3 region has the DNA TGTGCCAGCAGCCACCTGGGCAGGGTTAGACCCGGGGAGCTGTTTTTT.

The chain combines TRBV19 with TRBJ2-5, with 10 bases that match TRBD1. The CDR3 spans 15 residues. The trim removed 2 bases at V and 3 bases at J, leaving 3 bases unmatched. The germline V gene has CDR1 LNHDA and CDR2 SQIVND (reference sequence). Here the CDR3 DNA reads TGTGCCAGTAGTATATCGACAGGGGGCGAAGAGACCCAGTACTTC. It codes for CASSISTGGEETQYF.

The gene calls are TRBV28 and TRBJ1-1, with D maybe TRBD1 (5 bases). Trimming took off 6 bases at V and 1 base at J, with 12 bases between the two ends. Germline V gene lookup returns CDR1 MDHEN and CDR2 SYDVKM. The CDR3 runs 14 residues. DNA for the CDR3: TGTGCCAGCAGCACAGGAGATCGGAACACTGAAGCTTTCTTT. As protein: CASSTGDRNTEAFF. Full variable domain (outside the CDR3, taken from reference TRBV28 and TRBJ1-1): DVKVTQSSRYLVKRTGEKVFLECVQDMDHENMFWYRQDPGLGLRLIYFSYDVKMKEKGDIPEGYSVSREKKERFSLILESASTNQTSMYLCASSTGDRNTEAFFGQGTRLTVV.

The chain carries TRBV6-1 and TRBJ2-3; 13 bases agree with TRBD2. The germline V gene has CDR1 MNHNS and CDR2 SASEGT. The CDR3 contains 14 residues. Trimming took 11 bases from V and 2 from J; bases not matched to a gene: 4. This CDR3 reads CALTSGGLTDTQYF. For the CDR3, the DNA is TGTGCCCTGACTAGCGGGGGGCTCACAGATACGCAGTATTTT.

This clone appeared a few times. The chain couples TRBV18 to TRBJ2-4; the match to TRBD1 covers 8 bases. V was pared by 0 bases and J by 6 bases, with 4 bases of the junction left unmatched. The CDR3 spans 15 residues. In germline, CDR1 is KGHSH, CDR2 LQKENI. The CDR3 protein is CASSPPTGVGNIQYF. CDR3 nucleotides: TGTGCCAGCTCACCACCGACAGGGGTGGGAAACATTCAGTACTTC.

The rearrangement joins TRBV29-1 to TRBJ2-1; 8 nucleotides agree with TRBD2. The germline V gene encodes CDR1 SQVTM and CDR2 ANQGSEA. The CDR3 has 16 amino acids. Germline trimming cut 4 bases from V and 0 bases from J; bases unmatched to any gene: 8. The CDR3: CSVVLSGGASYNEQFF. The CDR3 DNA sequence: TGCAGCGTTGTACTATCCGGGGGGGCCTCCTACAATGAGCAGTTCTTC.

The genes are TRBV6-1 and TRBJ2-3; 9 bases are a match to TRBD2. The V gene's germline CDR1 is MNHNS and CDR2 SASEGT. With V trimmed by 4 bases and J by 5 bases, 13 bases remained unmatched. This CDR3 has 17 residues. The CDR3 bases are TGTGCCAGCAGTGGTGCGGTTTTTAGCGGGGGTAAAGATACGCAGTATTTT. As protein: CASSGAVFSGGKDTQYF.

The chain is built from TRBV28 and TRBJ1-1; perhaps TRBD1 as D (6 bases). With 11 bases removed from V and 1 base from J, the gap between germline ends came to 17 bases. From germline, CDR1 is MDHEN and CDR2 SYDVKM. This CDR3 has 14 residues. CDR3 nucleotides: TGTGCCGGATACCCTTTGGGGGCGAACACTGAAGCTTTCTTT. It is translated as CAGYPLGANTEAFF.

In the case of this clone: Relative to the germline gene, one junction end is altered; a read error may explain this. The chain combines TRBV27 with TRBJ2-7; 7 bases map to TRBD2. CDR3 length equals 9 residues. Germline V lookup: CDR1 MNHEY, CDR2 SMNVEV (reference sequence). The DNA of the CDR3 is TGTGCCAGCAATAGTCGGGAGGACTTC. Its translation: CASNSREDF.

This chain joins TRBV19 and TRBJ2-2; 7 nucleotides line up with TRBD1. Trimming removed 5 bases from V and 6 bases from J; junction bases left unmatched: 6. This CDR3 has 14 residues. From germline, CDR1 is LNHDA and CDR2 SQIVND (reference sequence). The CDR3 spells CASSPLQGPGELFF. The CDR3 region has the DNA TGTGCCAGTAGTCCGCTACAGGGGCCCGGGGAGCTGTTTTTT.

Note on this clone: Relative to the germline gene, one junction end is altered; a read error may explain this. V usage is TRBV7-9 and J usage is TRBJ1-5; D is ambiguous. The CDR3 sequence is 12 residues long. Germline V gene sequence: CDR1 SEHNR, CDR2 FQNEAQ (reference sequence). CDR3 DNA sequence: TGTTCCAGCAGCCCCGGGAATCAGCCCCAGCATTTT. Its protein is CSSSPGNQPQHF.

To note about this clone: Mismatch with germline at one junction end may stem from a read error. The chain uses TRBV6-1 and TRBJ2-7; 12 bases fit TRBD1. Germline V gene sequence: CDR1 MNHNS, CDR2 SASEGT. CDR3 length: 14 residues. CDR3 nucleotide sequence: TGTGCCAGCACCGAAGGGACAGGGGGCTACGAGCAGCACTTC. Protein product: CASTEGTGGYEQHF.

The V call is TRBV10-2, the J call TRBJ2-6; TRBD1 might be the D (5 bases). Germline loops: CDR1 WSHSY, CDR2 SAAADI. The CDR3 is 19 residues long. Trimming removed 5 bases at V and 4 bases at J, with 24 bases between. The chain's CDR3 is CASSPLWGRRSEGANVLTF. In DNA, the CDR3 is TGCGCCAGCAGTCCCCTTTGGGGCCGAAGGAGCGAGGGGGCCAACGTCCTGACTTTC.

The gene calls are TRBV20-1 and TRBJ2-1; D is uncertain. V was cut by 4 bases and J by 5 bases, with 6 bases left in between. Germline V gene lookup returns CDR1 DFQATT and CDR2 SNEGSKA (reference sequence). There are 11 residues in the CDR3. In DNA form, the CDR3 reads TGCAGTGCTAACTTGGACAATGAGCAGTTCTTC. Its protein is CSANLDNEQFF.

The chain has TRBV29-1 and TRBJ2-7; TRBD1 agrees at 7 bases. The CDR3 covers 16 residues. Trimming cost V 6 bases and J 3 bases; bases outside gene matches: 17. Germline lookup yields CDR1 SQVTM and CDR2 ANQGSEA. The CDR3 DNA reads TGCAGCGTAGAGGTAAGGTCCGGGACAGTCGACTACGAGCAGTACTTC. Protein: CSVEVRSGTVDYEQYF.

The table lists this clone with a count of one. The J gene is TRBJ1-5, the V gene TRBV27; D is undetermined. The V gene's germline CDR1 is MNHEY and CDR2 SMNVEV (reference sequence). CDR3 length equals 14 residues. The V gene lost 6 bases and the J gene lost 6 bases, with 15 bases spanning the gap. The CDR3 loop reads CASSSTVPGQPQHF. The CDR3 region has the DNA TGTGCCAGCAGCTCGACCGTACCAGGTCAGCCCCAGCATTTT.

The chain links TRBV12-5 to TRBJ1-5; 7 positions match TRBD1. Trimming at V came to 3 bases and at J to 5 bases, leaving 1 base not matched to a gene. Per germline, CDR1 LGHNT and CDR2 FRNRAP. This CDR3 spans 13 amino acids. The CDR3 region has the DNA TGTGCTAGTGGTTTAACAGGGGATCAGCCCCAGCATTTT. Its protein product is CASGLTGDQPQHF.

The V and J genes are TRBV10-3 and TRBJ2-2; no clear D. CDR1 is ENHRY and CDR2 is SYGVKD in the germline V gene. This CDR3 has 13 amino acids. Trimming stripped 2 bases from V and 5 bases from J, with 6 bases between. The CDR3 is CAISEAMTGELFF. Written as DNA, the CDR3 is TGTGCCATCAGTGAGGCTATGACCGGGGAGCTGTTTTTT.

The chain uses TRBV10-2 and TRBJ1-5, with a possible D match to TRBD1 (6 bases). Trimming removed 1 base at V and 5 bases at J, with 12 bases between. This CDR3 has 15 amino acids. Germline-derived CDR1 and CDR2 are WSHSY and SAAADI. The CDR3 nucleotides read TGCGCCAGCAGTGAGTATGGACAGCCCTATCAGCCCCAGCATTTT. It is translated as CASSEYGQPYQPQHF.

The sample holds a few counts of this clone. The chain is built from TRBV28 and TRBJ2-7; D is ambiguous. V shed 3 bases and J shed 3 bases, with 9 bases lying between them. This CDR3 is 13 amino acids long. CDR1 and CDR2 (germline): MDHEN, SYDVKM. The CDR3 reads CASSFSSIYEQYF. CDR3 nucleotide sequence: TGTGCCAGCAGTTTTTCTTCTATCTACGAGCAGTACTTC.